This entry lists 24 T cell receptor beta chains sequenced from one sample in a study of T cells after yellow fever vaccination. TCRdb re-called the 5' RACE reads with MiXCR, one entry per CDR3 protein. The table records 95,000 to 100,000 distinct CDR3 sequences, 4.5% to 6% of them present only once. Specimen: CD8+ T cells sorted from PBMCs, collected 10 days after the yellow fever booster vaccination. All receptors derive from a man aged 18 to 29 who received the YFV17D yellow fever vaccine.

CDR3 residues: CASSFSLAGGRLDEQFF. As DNA, the CDR3 is TGTGCCAGCAGTTTTTCCCTAGCGGGGGGCCGTTTGGATGAGCAGTTCTTC. The rearrangement joins TRBV12-3 or TRBV12-4 to TRBJ2-1, with 11 bases fitting TRBD2. The CDR3 runs to 17 residues. The V gene end was trimmed by 3 bases and the J gene end by 8 bases; junction bases not matched to a gene: 12.

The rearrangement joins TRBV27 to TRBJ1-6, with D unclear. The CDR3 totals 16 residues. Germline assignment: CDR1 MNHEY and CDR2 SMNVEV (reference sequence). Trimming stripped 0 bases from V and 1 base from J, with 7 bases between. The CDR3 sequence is CASSLSRRSYNSPLHF. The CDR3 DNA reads TGTGCCAGCAGTTTATCCCGAAGATCCTATAATTCACCCCTCCACTTT.

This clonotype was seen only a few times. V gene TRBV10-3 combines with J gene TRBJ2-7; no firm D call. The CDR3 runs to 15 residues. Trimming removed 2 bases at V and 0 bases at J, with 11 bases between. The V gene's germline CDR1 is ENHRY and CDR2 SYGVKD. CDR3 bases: TGTGCCATCAGTGAGAGTGGCTCGAGCTCCTACGAGCAGTACGTC. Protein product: CAISESGSSSYEQYV.

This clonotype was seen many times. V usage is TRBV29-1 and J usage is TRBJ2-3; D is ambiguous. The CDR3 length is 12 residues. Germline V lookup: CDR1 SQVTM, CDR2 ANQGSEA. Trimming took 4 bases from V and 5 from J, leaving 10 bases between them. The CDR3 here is CSVVRGLDTQYF. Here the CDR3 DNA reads TGCAGCGTTGTTCGCGGTTTAGATACGCAGTATTTT.

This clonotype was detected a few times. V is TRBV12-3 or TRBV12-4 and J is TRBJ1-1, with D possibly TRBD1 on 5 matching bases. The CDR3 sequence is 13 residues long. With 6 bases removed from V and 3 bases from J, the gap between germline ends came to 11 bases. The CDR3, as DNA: TGTGCCAGCAGCCCCGCGGGACACACTGAAGCTTTCTTT. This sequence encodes CASSPAGHTEAFF.

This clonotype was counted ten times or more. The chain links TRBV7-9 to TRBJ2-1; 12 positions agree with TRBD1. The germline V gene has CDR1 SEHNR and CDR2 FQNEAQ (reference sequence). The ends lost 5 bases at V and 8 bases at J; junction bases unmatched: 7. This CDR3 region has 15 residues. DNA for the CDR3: TGTGCCAGCAGCAACCGGGACAGGGGGCGCGATGAGCAGTTCTTC. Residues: CASSNRDRGRDEQFF.

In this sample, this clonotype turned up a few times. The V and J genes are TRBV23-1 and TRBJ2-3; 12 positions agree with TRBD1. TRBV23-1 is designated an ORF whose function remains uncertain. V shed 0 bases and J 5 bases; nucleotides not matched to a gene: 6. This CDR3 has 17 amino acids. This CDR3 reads CASSQSRDRGQEDTQYF. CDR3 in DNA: TGCGCCAGCAGTCAATCGAGGGACAGGGGGCAGGAAGATACGCAGTATTTT.

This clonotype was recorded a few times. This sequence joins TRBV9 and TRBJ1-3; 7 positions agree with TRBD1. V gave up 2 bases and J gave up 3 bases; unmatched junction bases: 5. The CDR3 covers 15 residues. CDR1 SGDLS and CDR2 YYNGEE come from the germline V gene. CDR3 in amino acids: CASSVRQGVGNTIYF. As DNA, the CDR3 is TGTGCCAGCAGCGTTCGGCAGGGGGTTGGAAACACCATATATTTT.

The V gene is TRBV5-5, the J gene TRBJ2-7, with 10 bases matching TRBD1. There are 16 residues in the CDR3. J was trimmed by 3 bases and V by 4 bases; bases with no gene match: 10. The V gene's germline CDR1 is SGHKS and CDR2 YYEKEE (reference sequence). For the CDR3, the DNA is TGTGCCAGCAGCGAGGGACAGGGGAGCTTTGACTACGAGCAGTACGTC. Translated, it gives CASSEGQGSFDYEQYV.

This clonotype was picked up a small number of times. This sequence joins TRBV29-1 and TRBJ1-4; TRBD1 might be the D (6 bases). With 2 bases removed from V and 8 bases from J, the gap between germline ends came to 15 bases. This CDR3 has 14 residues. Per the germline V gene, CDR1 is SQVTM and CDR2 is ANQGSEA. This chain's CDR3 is CSVETRGGPEKLFF. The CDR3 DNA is TGCAGCGTTGAAACTCGGGGGGGGCCGGAAAAACTGTTTTTT.

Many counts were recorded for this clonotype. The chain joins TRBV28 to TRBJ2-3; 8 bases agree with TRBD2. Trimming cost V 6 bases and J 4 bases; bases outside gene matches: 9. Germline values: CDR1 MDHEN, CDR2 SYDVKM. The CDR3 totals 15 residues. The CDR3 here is CASSEYRGGADTQYF. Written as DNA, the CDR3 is TGTGCCAGCAGCGAATACCGGGGGGGAGCAGATACGCAGTATTTT. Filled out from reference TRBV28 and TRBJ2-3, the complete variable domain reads DVKVTQSSRYLVKRTGEKVFLECVQDMDHENMFWYRQDPGLGLRLIYFSYDVKMKEKGDIPEGYSVSREKKERFSLILESASTNQTSMYLCASSEYRGGADTQYFGPGTRLTVL.

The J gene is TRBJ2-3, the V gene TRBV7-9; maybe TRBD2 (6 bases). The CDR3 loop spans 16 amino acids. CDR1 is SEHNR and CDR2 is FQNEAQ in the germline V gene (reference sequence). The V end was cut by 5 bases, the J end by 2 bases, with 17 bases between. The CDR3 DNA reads TGTGCCAGCAGCCCTCCTTCAAGGAGGGCCACAGATACGCAGTATTTT. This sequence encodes CASSPPSRRATDTQYF.

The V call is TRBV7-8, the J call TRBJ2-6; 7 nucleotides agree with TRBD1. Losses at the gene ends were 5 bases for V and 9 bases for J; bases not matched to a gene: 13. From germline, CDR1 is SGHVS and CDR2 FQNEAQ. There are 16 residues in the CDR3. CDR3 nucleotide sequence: TGTGCCAGCAGCCGAGCCGGGACAGAGGGATTCAACGTCCTGACTTTC. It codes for CASSRAGTEGFNVLTF.

The CDR3 sequence is CASSSGGSETQYF. CDR3 nucleotide sequence: TGTGCCAGCAGTTCAGGGGGCTCGGAGACCCAGTACTTC. The chain combines TRBV7-6 with TRBJ2-5; 8 nucleotides agree with TRBD1. J gave up 5 bases and V 6 bases, and 5 bases lay outside the gene matches. The CDR3 has 13 amino acids. Germline V gene sequence: CDR1 SGHVS, CDR2 FNYEAQ.

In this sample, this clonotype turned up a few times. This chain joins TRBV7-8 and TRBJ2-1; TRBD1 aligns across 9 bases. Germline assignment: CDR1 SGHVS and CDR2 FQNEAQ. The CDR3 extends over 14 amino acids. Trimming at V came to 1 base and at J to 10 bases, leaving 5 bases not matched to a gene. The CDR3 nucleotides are TGTGCCAGCAGCTTAGGGACAGGGGCAGGGGAGCAGTTCTTC. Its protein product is CASSLGTGAGEQFF.

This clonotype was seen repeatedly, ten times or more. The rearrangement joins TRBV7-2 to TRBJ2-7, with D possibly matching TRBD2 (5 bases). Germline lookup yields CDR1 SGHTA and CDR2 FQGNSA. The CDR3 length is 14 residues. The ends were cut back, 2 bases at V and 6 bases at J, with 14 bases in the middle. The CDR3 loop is CASSLYLGEPEQYV. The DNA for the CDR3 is TGTGCCAGCAGCTTATACCTCGGGGAGCCCGAGCAGTACGTC.

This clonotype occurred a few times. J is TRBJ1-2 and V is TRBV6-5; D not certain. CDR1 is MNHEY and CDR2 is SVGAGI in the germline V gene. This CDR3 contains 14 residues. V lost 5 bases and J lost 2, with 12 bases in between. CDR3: CASSRSLGNYGYTF. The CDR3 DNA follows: TGTGCCAGCAGTCGCTCGTTGGGAAACTATGGCTACACCTTC.

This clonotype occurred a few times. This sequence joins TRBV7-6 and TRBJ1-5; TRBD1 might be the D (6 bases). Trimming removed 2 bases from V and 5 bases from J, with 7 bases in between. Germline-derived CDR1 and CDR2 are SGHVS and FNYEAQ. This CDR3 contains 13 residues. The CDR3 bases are TGTGCCAGCAGCTTAAACAGGGATCAGCCCCAGCATTTT. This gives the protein CASSLNRDQPQHF.

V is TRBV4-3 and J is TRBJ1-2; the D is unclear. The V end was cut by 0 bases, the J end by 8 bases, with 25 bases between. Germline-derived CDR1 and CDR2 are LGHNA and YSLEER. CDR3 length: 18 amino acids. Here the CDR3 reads CASSQENPSAATRRGYTF. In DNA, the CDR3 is TGCGCCAGCAGCCAAGAAAACCCTTCTGCGGCTACCAGGAGGGGCTACACCTTC.

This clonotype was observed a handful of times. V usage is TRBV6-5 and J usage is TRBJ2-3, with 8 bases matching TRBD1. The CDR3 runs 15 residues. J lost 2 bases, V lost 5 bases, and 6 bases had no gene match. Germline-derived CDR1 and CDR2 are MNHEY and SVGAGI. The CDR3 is CASSPGQGPTDTQYF. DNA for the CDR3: TGTGCCAGCAGTCCCGGACAGGGACCCACAGATACGCAGTATTTT.

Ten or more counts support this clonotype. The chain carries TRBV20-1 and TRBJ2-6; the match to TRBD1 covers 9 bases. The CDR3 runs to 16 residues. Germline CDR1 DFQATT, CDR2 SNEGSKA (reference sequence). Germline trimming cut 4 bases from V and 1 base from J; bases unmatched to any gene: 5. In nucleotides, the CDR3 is TGCAGTGCTACCGGGACAGGGATATCTGGGGCCAACGTCCTGACTTTC. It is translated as CSATGTGISGANVLTF.

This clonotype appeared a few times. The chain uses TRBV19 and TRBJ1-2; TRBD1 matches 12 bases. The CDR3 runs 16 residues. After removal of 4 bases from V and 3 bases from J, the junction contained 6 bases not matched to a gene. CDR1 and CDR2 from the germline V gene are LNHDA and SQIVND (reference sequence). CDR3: CASSRSGDRGHYGYTF. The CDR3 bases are TGTGCCAGTAGTAGAAGCGGGGACAGGGGGCACTATGGCTACACCTTC.

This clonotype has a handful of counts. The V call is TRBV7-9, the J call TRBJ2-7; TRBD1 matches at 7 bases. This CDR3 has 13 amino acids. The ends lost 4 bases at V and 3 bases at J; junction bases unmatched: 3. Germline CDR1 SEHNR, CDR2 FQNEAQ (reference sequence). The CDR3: CASSSGGNYEQYF. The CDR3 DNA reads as TGTGCCAGCAGCTCAGGGGGAAACTACGAGCAGTACTTC.

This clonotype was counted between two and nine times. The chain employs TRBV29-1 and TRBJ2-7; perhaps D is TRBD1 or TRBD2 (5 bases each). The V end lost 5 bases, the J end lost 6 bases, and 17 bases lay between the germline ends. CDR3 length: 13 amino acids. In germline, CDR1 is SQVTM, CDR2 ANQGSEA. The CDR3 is CSVRTGSGGEQYF. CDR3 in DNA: TGCAGCGTTCGTACGGGGTCTGGGGGCGAGCAGTACTTC.